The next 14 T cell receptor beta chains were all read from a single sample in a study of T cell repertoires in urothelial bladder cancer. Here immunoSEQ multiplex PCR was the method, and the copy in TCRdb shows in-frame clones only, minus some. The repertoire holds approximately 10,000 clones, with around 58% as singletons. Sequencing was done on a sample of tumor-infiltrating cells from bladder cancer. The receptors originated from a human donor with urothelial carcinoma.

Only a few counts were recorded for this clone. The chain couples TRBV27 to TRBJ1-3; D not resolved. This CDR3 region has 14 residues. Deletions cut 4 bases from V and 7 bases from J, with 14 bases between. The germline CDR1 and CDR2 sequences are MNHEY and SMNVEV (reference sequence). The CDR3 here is CASSWASGGNTIYF. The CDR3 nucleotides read TGTGCCAGCAGTTGGGCCAGCGGAGGCAACACCATATATTTT.

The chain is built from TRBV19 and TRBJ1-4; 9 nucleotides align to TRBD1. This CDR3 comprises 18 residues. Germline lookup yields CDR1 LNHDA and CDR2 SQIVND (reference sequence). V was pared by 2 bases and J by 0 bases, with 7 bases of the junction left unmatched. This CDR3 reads CASSIRRQGGTTNEKLFF. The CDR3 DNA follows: TGTGCCAGTAGTATAAGAAGACAGGGGGGAACAACTAATGAAAAACTGTTTTTT.

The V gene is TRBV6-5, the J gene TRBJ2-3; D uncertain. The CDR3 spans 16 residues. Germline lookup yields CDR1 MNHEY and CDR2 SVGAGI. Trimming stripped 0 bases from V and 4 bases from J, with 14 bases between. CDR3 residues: CASSYSNRPPADTQYF. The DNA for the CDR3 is TGTGCCAGCAGTTACTCGAATCGGCCCCCCGCAGATACGCAGTATTTT.

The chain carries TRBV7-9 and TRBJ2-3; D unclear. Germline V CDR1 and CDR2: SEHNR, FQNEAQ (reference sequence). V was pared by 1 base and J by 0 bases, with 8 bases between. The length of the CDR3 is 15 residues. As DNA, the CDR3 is TGTGCCAGCAGCTTAGAATCTCCTAGCACAGATACGCAGTATTTT. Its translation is CASSLESPSTDTQYF.

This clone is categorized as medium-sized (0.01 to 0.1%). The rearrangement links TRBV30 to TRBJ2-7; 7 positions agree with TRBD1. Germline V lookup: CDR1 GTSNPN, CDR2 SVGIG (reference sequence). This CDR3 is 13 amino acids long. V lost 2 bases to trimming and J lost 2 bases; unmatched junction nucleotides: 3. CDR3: CAWSKGQTYEQYF. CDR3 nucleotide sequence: TGTGCCTGGAGTAAGGGACAGACCTACGAGCAGTACTTC. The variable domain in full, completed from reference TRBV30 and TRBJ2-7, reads SQTIHQWPATLVQPVGSPLSLECTVEGTSNPNLYWYRQAAGRGLQLLFYSVGIGQISSEVPQNLSASRPQDRQFILSSKKLLLSDSGFYLCAWSKGQTYEQYFGPGTRLTVT.

CDR3 protein: CASSLLGDTQYF. Written as DNA, the CDR3 is TGTGCCAGCAGCTTACTGGGGGATACGCAGTATTTT. The genes are TRBV7-9 and TRBJ2-3; D is unresolved. Trimming shortened V by 2 bases and J by 6 bases, and 6 bases separated the two germline ends. The CDR3 length is 12 residues. Looked up from germline, CDR1 is SEHNR and CDR2 is FQNEAQ (reference sequence). Based on the CDR3 plus reference TRBV7-9 and TRBJ2-3, the full variable domain is DTGVSQNPRHKITKRGQNVTFRCDPISEHNRLYWYRQTLGQGPEFLTYFQNEAQLEKSRLLSDRFSAERPKGSFSTLEIQRTEQGDSAMYLCASSLLGDTQYFGPGTRLTVL.

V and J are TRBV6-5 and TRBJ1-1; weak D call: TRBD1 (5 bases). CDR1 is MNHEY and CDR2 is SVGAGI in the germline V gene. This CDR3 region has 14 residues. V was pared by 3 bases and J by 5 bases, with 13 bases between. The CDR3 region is CASSYLGRGTEAFF. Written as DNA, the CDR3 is TGTGCCAGCAGTTATCTGGGACGGGGGACTGAAGCTTTCTTT.

CDR3 nucleotide sequence: TGTGCCAGCCTTAGGGGCCTCTCTGGAAACACCATATATTTT. Translating gives CASLRGLSGNTIYF. J is TRBJ1-3 and V is TRBV6-6; tentative D call: TRBD1 (5 bases). V dropped 8 bases and J dropped 0 bases, with 11 bases sitting between them. The CDR3 extends over 14 amino acids. CDR1 and CDR2 from the germline V gene are MNHNY and SVGAGI (reference sequence).

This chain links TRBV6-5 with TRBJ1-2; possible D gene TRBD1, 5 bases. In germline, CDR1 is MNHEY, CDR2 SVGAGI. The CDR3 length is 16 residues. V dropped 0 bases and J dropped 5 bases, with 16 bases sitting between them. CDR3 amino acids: CASSYSGVDRGYGYTF. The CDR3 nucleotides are TGTGCCAGCAGTTACTCAGGGGTGGATCGGGGGTATGGCTACACCTTC.

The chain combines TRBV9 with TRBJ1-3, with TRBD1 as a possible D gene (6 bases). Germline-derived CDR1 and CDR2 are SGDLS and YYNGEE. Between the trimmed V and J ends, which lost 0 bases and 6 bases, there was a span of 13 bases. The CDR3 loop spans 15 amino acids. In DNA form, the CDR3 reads TGTGCCAGCAGCGTAGGGCGACAGGAGGAAAACACCATATATTTT. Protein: CASSVGRQEENTIYF.

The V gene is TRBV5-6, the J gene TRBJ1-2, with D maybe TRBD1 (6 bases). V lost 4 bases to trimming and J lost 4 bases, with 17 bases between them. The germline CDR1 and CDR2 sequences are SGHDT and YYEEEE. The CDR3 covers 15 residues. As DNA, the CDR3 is TGTGCCAGCAGCCCCGACAGGACCTACCTCTATGGCTACACCTTC. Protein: CASSPDRTYLYGYTF. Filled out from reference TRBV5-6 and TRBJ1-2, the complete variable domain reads DAGVTQSPTHLIKTRGQQVTLRCSPKSGHDTVSWYQQALGQGPQFIFQYYEEEERQRGNFPDRFSGHQFPNYSSELNVNALLLGDSALYLCASSPDRTYLYGYTFGSGTRLTVV.

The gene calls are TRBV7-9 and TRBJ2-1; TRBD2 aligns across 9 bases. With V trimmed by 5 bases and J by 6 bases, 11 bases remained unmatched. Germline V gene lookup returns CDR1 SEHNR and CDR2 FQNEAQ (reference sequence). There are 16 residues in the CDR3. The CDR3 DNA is TGTGCCAGCAGCCCGACCGGGAGCGGGGGGTTCAATGAGCAGTTCTTC. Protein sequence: CASSPTGSGGFNEQFF.

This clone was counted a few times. The CDR3 DNA follows: TGTGCCTGGAGTGTAATTGCGAGCTCCTATAATTCACCCCTCCACTTT. As protein: CAWSVIASSYNSPLHF. This chain uses TRBV30 with TRBJ1-6, with D hard to call. V lost 0 bases and J 0 bases, leaving 9 bases between the germline ends. The CDR3 runs to 16 residues. CDR1 is GTSNPN, CDR2 SVGIG, per germline (reference sequence).

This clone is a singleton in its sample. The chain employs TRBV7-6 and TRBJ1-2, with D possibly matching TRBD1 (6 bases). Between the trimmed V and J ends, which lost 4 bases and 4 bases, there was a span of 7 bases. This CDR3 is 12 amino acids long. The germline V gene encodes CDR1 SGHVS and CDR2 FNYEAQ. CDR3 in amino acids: CASSSRGYGYTF. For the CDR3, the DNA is TGTGCCAGCAGCTCCAGGGGCTATGGCTACACCTTC.